This TCR beta chain is from a study of long-term antiretroviral therapy in people with HIV. Researchers ran immunoSEQ v3.0 at survey level. Some clones are missing from TCRdb's copy, which holds only in-frame ones; the method was immunoSEQ multiplex PCR. The table shows some 35,000 clones, with 82% occurring only once. Specimens held about 0.95-10 million cryopreserved PBMC prior to DNA extraction. Germline V gene sequence: CDR1 SGHNT, CDR2 YYREEE (reference sequence). The CDR3 runs 16 residues. Trimming removed 2 bases at V and 2 bases at J, with 15 bases between. This clonotype was sampled from a man younger than 35 with HIV. Source: unsorted PBMCs, taken 0.6 years after starting antiretroviral therapy. The chain couples TRBV5-4 to TRBJ2-3; no clear D. CDR3 residues: CASSFPRQGITDTQYF. The CDR3 DNA follows: TGTGCCAGCAGCTTTCCTCGCCAAGGGATCACAGATACGCAGTATTTT.